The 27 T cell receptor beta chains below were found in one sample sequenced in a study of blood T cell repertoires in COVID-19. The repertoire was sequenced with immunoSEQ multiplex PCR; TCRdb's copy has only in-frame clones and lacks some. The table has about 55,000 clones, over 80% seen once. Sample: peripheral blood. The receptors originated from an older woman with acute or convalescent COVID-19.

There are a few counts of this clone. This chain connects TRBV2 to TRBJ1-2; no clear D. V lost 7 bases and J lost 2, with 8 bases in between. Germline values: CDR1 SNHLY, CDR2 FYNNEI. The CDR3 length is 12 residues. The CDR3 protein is CASNWENYGYTF. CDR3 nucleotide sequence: TGTGCCAGCAACTGGGAGAACTATGGCTACACCTTC. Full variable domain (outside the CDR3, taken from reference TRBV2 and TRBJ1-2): EPEVTQTPSHQVTQMGQEVILRCVPISNHLYFYWYRQILGQKVEFLVSFYNNEISEKSEIFDDQFSVERPDGSNFTLKIRSTKLEDSAMYFCASNWENYGYTFGSGTRLTVV.

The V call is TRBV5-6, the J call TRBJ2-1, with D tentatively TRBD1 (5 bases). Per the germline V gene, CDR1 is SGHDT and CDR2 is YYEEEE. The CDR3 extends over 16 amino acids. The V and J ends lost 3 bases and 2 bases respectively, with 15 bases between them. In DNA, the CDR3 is TGTGCCAGCAGCTATGATCCCAGGGCGGCCTACAATGAGCAGTTCTTC. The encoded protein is CASSYDPRAAYNEQFF.

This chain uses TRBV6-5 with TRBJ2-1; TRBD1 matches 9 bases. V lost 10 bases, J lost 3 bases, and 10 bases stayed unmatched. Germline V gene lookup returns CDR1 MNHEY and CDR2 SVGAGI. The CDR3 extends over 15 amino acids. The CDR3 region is CAIKGRTGVYNEQFF. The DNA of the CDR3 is TGTGCCATAAAAGGTAGGACAGGGGTCTACAATGAGCAGTTCTTC.

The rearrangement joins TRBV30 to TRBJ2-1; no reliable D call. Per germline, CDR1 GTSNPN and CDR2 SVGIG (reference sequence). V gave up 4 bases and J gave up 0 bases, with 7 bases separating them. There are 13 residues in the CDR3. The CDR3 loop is CAWTLSSYNEQFF. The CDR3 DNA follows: TGTGCCTGGACGTTGAGCTCCTACAATGAGCAGTTCTTC.

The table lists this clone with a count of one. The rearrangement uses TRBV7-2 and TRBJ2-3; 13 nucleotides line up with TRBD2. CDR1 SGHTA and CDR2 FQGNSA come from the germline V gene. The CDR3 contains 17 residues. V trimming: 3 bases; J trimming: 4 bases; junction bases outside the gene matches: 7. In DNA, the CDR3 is TGTGCCAGCAGCTTCTTGACTAGCGGGGGGAGGTCAGATACGCAGTATTTT. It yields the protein CASSFLTSGGRSDTQYF.

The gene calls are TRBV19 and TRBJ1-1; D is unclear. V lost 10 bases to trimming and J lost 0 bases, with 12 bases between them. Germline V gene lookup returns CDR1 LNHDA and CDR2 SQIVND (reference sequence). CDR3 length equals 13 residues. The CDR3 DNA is TGTGCCACGGTAAGCGGGGTGAACACTGAAGCTTTCTTT. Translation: CATVSGVNTEAFF.

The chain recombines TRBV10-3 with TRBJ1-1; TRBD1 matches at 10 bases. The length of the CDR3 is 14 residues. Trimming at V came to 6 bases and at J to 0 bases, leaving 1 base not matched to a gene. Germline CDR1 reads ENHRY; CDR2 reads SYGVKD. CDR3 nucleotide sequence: TGTGCCATCAGGGGGACAGGGGTGAACACTGAAGCTTTCTTT. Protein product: CAIRGTGVNTEAFF.

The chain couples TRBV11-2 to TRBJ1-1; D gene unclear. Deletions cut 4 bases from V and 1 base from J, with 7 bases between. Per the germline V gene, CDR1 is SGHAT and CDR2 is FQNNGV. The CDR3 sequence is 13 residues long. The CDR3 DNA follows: TGTGCCAGCAGCTGGGAGCAGAACACTGAAGCTTTCTTT. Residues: CASSWEQNTEAFF.

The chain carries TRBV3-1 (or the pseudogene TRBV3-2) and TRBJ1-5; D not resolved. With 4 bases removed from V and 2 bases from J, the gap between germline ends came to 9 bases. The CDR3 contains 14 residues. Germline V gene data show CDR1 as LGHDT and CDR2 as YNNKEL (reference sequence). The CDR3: CASSPRRGNQPQHF. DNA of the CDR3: TGTGCCAGCAGCCCGCGGAGGGGCAATCAGCCCCAGCATTTT.

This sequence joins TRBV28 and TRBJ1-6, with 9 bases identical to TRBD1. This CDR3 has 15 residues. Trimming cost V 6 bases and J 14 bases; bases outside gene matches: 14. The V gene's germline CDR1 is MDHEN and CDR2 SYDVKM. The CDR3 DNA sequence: TGTGCCAGCAGCCGACCCGGGACAGGGAGGATTTCCCTCCACTTT. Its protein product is CASSRPGTGRISLHF.

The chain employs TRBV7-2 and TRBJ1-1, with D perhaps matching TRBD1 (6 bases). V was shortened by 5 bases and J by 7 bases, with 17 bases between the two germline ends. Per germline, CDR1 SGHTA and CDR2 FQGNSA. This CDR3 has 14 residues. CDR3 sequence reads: CASSPDSEGFEAFF. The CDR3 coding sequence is TGTGCCAGCAGCCCGGACAGTGAGGGGTTTGAAGCTTTCTTT.

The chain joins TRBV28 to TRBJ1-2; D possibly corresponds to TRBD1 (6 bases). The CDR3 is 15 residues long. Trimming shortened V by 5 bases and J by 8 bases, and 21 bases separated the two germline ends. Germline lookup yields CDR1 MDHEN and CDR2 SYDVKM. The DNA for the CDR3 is TGTGCCAGCAGTGAGGCCCCGGGGCGGGGGCAGGGCTACACCTTC. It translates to CASSEAPGRGQGYTF.

CDR3 amino acids: CASSDNSGTFYSTDTQYF. The CDR3 nucleotides read TGTGCCAGCAGTGATAATTCCGGGACATTTTATAGCACAGATACGCAGTATTTT. The genes are TRBV28 and TRBJ2-3; D is possibly TRBD1 (6 bases). Germline V CDR1 and CDR2: MDHEN, SYDVKM. Deletions cut 5 bases from V and 0 bases from J, with 21 bases between. There are 18 residues in the CDR3.

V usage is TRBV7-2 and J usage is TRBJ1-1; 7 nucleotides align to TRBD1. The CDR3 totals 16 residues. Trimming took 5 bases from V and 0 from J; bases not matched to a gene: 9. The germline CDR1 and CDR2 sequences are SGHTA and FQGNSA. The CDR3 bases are TGTGCCAGCAGCCCCCGACAGGGCTTCATGAACACTGAAGCTTTCTTT. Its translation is CASSPRQGFMNTEAFF.

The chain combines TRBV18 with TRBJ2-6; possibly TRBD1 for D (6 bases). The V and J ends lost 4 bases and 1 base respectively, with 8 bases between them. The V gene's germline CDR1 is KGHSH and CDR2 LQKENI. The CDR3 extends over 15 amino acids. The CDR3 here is CASSLQGSGANVLTF. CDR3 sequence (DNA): TGTGCCAGCTCACTCCAGGGGTCTGGGGCCAACGTCCTGACTTTC.

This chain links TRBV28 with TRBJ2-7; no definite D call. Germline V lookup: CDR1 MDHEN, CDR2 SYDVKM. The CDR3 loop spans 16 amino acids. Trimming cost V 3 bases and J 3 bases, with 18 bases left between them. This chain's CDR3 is CASSFHRTVNRYEQYF. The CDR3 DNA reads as TGTGCCAGCAGTTTCCACAGAACGGTGAACCGCTACGAGCAGTACTTC. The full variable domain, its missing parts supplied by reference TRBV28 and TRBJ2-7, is DVKVTQSSRYLVKRTGEKVFLECVQDMDHENMFWYRQDPGLGLRLIYFSYDVKMKEKGDIPEGYSVSREKKERFSLILESASTNQTSMYLCASSFHRTVNRYEQYFGPGTRLTVT.

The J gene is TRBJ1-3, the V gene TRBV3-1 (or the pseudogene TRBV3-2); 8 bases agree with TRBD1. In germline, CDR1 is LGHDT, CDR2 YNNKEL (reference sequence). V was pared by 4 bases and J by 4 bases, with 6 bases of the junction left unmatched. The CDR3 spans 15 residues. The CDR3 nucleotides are TGTGCCAGCAGCCCGAGGGACAGGCTCGGAAACACCATATATTTT. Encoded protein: CASSPRDRLGNTIYF.

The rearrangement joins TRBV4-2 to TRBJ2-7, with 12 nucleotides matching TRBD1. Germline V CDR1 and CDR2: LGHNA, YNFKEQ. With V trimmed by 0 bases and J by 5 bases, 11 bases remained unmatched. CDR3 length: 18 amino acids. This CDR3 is CASSQDGTGGRLRNEQYF. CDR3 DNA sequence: TGTGCCAGCAGCCAAGATGGGACAGGGGGCAGATTGAGGAACGAGCAGTACTTC.

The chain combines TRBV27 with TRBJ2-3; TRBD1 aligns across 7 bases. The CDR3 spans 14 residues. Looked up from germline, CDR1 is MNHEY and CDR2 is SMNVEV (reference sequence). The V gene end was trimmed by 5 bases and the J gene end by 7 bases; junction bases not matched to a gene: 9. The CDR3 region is CASSPTTGSNTQYF. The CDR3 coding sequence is TGTGCCAGCAGTCCAACGACAGGGTCTAATACGCAGTATTTT.

The CDR3 DNA reads TGTGCCAGCAGCCAAGTTACGGACTATGGCTACACCTTC. This encodes CASSQVTDYGYTF. The chain combines TRBV3-1 (or the pseudogene TRBV3-2) with TRBJ1-2; D is uncertain. Germline V lookup: CDR1 LGHDT, CDR2 YNNKEL (reference sequence). V dropped 1 base and J dropped 3 bases, with 6 bases sitting between them. The CDR3 runs 13 residues.

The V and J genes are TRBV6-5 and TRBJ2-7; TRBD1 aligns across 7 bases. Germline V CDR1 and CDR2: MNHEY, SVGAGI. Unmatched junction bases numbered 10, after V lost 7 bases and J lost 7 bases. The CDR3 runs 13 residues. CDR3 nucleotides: TGTGCCAGCACTCAAACAGGGGTAGGTGAGCAGTACTTC. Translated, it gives CASTQTGVGEQYF.

CDR3 amino acids: CASSPRTSGANEQFF. The CDR3 DNA reads as TGTGCCAGCAGTCCCCGGACTAGCGGGGCCAATGAGCAGTTCTTC. This chain joins TRBV6-5 and TRBJ2-1, with TRBD2 matching over 12 bases. The CDR3 is made up of 15 amino acids. The trim removed 5 bases at V and 6 bases at J, leaving 5 bases unmatched. Germline V CDR1 and CDR2: MNHEY, SVGAGI.

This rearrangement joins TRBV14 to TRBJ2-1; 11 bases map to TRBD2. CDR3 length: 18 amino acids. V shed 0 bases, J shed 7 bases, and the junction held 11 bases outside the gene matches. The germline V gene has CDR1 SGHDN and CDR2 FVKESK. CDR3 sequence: CASSQDLDSGGAMNEQFF. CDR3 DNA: TGTGCCAGCAGCCAAGATCTGGATAGCGGGGGGGCCATGAATGAGCAGTTCTTC.

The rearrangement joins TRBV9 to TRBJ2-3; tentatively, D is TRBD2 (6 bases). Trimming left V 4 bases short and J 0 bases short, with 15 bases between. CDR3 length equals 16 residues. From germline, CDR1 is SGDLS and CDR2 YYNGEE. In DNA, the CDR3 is TGTGCCAGCAGCCGGGACTCGATGCGAAGCACAGATACGCAGTATTTT. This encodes CASSRDSMRSTDTQYF.

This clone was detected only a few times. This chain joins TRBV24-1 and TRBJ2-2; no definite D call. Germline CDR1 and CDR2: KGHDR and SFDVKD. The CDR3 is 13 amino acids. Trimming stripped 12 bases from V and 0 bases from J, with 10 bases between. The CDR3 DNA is TGTGCCGCGCGAAGTCCGAACACCGGGGAGCTGTTTTTT. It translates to CAARSPNTGELFF.

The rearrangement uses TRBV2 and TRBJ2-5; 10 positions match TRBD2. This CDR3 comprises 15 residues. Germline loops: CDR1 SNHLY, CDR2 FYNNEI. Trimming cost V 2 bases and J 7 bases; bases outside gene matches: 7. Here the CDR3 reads CASSELAGEAGTQYF. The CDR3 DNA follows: TGTGCCAGCAGTGAACTAGCGGGAGAGGCTGGGACCCAGTACTTC.

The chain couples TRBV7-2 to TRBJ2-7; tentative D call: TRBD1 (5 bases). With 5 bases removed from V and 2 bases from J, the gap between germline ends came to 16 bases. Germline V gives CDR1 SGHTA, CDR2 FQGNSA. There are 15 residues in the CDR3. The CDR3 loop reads CASSIWTIGTYEQYF. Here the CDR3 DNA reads TGTGCCAGCAGCATCTGGACAATTGGGACCTACGAGCAGTACTTC. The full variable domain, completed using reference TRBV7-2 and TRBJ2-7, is GAGVSQSPSNKVTEKGKDVELRCDPISGHTALYWYRQSLGQGLEFLIYFQGNSAPDKSGLPSDRFSAERTGGSVSTLTIQRTQQEDSAVYLCASSIWTIGTYEQYFGPGTRLTVT.